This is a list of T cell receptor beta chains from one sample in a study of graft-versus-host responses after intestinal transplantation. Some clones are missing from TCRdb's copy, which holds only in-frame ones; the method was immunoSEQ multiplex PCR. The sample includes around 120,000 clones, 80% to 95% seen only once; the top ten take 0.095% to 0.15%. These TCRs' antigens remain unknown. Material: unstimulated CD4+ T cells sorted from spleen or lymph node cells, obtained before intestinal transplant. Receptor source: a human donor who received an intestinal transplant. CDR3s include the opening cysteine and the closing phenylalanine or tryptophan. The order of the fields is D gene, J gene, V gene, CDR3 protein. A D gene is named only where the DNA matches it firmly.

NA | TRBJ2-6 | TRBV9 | CASSVAGANVLTF
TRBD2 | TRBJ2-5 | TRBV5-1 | CASSSGLAGVRRETQYF
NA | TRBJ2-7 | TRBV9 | CASSPVGGAGEQYF
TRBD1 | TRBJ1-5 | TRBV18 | CASSLRPDRVSNQPQHF
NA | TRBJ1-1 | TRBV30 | CAWSVYVMNTEAFF
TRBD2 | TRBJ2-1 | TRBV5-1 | CASRTSGSEDEQFF
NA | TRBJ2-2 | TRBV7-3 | CAAGDPNTGELFF
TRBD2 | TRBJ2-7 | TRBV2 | CASGGLPAYEQYF
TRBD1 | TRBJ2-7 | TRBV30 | CAWGTVYEQYF
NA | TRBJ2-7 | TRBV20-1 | CSARDSYEQYF
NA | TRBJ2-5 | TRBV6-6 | CASRIADYQETQYF
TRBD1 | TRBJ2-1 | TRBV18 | CASSRTGGDEQFF
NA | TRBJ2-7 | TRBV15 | CATSRDRGGSYEQYF
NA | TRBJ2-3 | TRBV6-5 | CASRDSGVSKDTQYF
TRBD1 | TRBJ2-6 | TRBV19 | CASSSDRGNVLTF